The count of the clone carrying this T cell receptor (beta chain) is one. Per the germline V gene, CDR1 is MDHEN and CDR2 is SYDVKM. Trimming at V came to 2 bases and at J to 2 bases, leaving 5 bases not matched to a gene. The length of the CDR3 is 17 residues. The table came from immunoSEQ multiplex PCR; TCRdb's copy has only in-frame clones and leaves some out. Of roughly 150,000 clones in the sample, around 79% were seen once. This study enrolled people aged roughly 18 to 90 from roughly 22 US geographic areas. Assignment of participants to cohorts was predicated upon participant-reported clinical history. The record originates from a study of blood T cell repertoires in COVID-19.

Material: PBMCs or T cells enriched from blood (not recorded which). The rearrangement links TRBV28 to TRBJ2-3; 12 nucleotides line up with TRBD2. The sequence was obtained from a woman in her 70s in a cohort exposed to, infected with or recovered from COVID-19 (not recorded which). The CDR3 reads CASSLAGTSGHTDTQYF. The CDR3 DNA follows: TGTGCCAGCAGTTTAGCCGGGACTAGCGGGCACACAGATACGCAGTATTTT.